Below are 7 T cell receptor beta chains sequenced from a single sample in a study of OX40 agonist ivuxolimab in advanced cancers. The assay was immunoSEQ multiplex PCR, and TCRdb's table has in-frame clones only and misses some. Here the sample spans around 81,000 clones, roughly 80% being singletons. The source material was CD4+ or CD8+ T cells sorted from blood, sampled in a trial of the OX40 agonist ivuxolimab. Receptors originate from an adult with an advanced solid tumor such as melanoma, head and neck, liver or kidney cancer.

This chain connects TRBV29-1 to TRBJ1-3; D unclear. The CDR3 covers 12 residues. V was shortened by 4 bases and J by 4 bases, with 8 bases between the two germline ends. Germline loops: CDR1 SQVTM, CDR2 ANQGSEA. The CDR3 region is CSVVKSGNTIYF. DNA for the CDR3: TGCAGCGTTGTAAAATCAGGAAACACCATATATTTT.

V usage is TRBV4-3 and J usage is TRBJ1-3; no reliable D call. This CDR3 is 15 amino acids long. Deletions cut 0 bases from V and 0 bases from J, with 6 bases between. Germline V gene lookup returns CDR1 LGHNA and CDR2 YSLEER. CDR3 nucleotide sequence: TGCGCCAGCAGCCAAGATGCCTCCTCTGGAAACACCATATATTTT. Protein product: CASSQDASSGNTIYF.

This chain connects TRBV7-9 to TRBJ2-2, with TRBD1 as a possible D gene (5 bases). This CDR3 has 15 amino acids. CDR1 is SEHNR, CDR2 FQNEAQ, per germline (reference sequence). The ends were cut back, 0 bases at V and 3 bases at J, with 8 bases in the middle. In DNA form, the CDR3 reads TGTGCCAGCAGCTTAGCAGGGGTGGACACCGGGGAGCTGTTTTTT. Residues: CASSLAGVDTGELFF.

The chain links TRBV7-9 to TRBJ2-1; 14 bases are a match to TRBD2. The germline V gene encodes CDR1 SEHNR and CDR2 FQNEAQ (reference sequence). The CDR3 has 19 residues. V gave up 5 bases and J gave up 7 bases; unmatched junction bases: 16. For the CDR3, the DNA is TGTGCCAGCAGCCCCAGTTACAACCGACTAGCGGGAGGGAGGAATGAGCAGTTCTTC. Amino acid sequence: CASSPSYNRLAGGRNEQFF.

The table lists this clone with a count of one. This sequence joins TRBV29-1 and TRBJ2-5; D remains unclear. Trimming pared 4 bases from V and 3 bases from J, leaving 6 bases between. There are 11 residues in the CDR3. CDR1 and CDR2 from the germline V gene are SQVTM and ANQGSEA. This CDR3 reads CSVGEEETQYF. CDR3 DNA sequence: TGCAGCGTTGGCGAAGAAGAGACCCAGTACTTC.

This clone occurred once. The J gene is TRBJ1-2, the V gene TRBV5-1; 8 nucleotides agree with TRBD1. This CDR3 is 15 amino acids long. The V gene's germline CDR1 is SGHRS and CDR2 YFSETQ. Trimming cost V 2 bases and J 3 bases; bases outside gene matches: 6. CDR3 sequence (DNA): TGCGCCAGCAGCTTCGACAGGGGTGCTTACTATGGCTACACCTTC. It is translated as CASSFDRGAYYGYTF.

J is TRBJ1-1 and V is TRBV11-2; D unclear. V gave up 2 bases and J gave up 2 bases, with 6 bases separating them. There are 13 residues in the CDR3. Germline values: CDR1 SGHAT, CDR2 FQNNGV. The CDR3 coding sequence is TGTGCCAGCAGCTTACTTCCTAACACTGAAGCTTTCTTT. Its protein is CASSLLPNTEAFF. The whole variable domain, remainder taken from reference TRBV11-2 and TRBJ1-1, is EAGVAQSPRYKIIEKRQSVAFWCNPISGHATLYWYQQILGQGPKLLIQFQNNGVVDDSQLPKDRFSAERLKGVDSTLKIQPAKLEDSAVYLCASSLLPNTEAFFGQGTRLTVV.